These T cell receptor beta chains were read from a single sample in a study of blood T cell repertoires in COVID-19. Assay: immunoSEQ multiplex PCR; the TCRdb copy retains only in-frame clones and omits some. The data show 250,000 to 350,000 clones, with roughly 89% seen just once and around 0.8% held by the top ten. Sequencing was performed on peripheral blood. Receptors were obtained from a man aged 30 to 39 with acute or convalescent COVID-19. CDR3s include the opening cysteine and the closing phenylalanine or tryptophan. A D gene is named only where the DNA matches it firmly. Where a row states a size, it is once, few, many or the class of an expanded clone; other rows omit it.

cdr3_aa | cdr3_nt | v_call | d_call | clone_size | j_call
CASSSKDKISYEQYF | TGTGCCAGCAGTTCCAAAGACAAGATCTCCTACGAGCAGTACTTC | TRBV6-7 | . | . | TRBJ2-7
CAISERGDTEAFF | TGTGCCATCAGTGAGCGGGGTGACACTGAAGCTTTCTTT | TRBV10-3 | . | once | TRBJ1-1
CASSADRVKLFF | TGTGCCAGCAGCGCAGACAGGGTTAAGCTGTTTTTT | TRBV7-2 | TRBD1 | once | TRBJ1-4
CASSLLQDNYGYTF | TGTGCCAGCAGTTTATTACAGGATAACTATGGCTACACCTTC | TRBV2 | . | . | TRBJ1-2
CASSLAQGGTGELFF | TGTGCCAGCAGCTTGGCCCAGGGGGGCACCGGGGAGCTGTTTTTT | TRBV5-5 | . | . | TRBJ2-2
CSVERGQVNTEAFF | TGCAGCGTTGAAAGGGGACAGGTGAACACTGAAGCTTTCTTT | TRBV29-1 | TRBD1 | . | TRBJ1-1
CSASFLQGPAPQHF | TGCAGTGCTAGTTTCCTGCAGGGCCCCGCGCCCCAGCATTTT | TRBV20-1 | . | . | TRBJ1-5
CASSIGPGQETQYF | TGTGCCAGTAGTATCGGTCCTGGCCAAGAGACCCAGTACTTC | TRBV19 | . | . | TRBJ2-5
CASNRLAGAKNIQYF | TGTGCCAGCAATCGACTAGCGGGAGCCAAAAACATTCAGTACTTC | TRBV2 | TRBD2 | . | TRBJ2-4
CASSQLARDRVLYEQYF | TGCGCCAGCAGCCAACTAGCTAGGGATCGGGTTCTTTACGAGCAGTACTTC | TRBV4-1 | . | once | TRBJ2-7
CASSVGGRGQGLSNEQFF | TGTGCCAGCAGCGTAGGGGGAAGGGGACAGGGACTTAGCAATGAGCAGTTCTTC | TRBV9 | TRBD1 | . | TRBJ2-1
CASRPSWGSDSVFDYGYTF | TGTGCAAGTCGCCCCTCATGGGGGTCGGACAGCGTCTTTGACTATGGCTACACCTTC | TRBV12-2 | . | . | TRBJ1-2
CASSERGGFESNQPQHF | TGTGCCAGCAGTGAAAGGGGAGGGTTTGAGAGCAATCAGCCCCAGCATTTT | TRBV6-1 | . | . | TRBJ1-5
CASSHQTTANTGELFF | TGTGCCAGCAGCCACCAGACAACCGCGAACACCGGGGAGCTGTTTTTT | TRBV2 | . | . | TRBJ2-2
CASSSRGGDTYSGNTIYF | TGTGCCAGCAGCTCGCGGGGGGGAGACACCTACTCTGGAAACACCATATATTTT | TRBV7-8 | . | once | TRBJ1-3
CASSSLAGRNEQFF | TGCGCCAGCAGCTCCCTAGCCGGTAGAAATGAGCAGTTCTTC | TRBV5-1 | . | . | TRBJ2-1
CASRSRPYNEQFF | TGTGCCAGCAGATCGCGCCCCTACAATGAGCAGTTCTTC | TRBV28 | . | . | TRBJ2-1
CASKGGAEQYF | TGTGCCAGCAAGGGGGGGGCCGAGCAGTACTTC | TRBV2 | . | . | TRBJ2-7
CAIKLEGASTEAFF | TGTGCCATCAAGCTAGAGGGGGCGAGCACTGAAGCTTTCTTT | TRBV10-3 | TRBD1 | once | TRBJ1-1
CASTKIGVPYNEQFF | TGTGCCAGTACCAAGATAGGAGTACCCTACAATGAGCAGTTCTTC | TRBV19 | . | . | TRBJ2-1
CASSIPAAYTQYF | TGTGCCAGTAGTATACCGGCGGCTTATACGCAGTATTTT | TRBV19 | . | . | TRBJ2-3
CASSLGRASEKLFF | TGTGCCAGCAGTTTAGGCAGGGCCAGTGAAAAACTGTTTTTT | TRBV28 | . | . | TRBJ1-4
CASSEGTGVTYEQYF | TGTGCCAGCAGCGAGGGGACAGGGGTTACCTACGAGCAGTACTTC | TRBV9 | TRBD1 | . | TRBJ2-7
CASSQPTVITNYGYTF | TGTGCCAGCAGTCAACCGACAGTTATTACTAACTATGGCTACACCTTC | TRBV6-6 | . | . | TRBJ1-2
CASSLGQRNQPQHF | TGTGCCAGCAGCTTGGGACAGCGAAATCAGCCCCAGCATTTT | TRBV7-2 | TRBD1 | . | TRBJ1-5
CASSERSRGEQFF | TGTGCCAGCAGTGAAAGGTCTAGGGGTGAGCAGTTCTTC | TRBV6-1 | . | . | TRBJ2-1
CASSEAGGRGNEQFF | TGTGCCAGCAGTGAAGCAGGGGGCCGCGGCAATGAGCAGTTCTTC | TRBV25-1 | TRBD1 | once | TRBJ2-1
CASTYRGDNEKLFF | TGTGCCAGTACATACAGGGGAGACAATGAAAAACTGTTTTTT | TRBV19 | TRBD1 | . | TRBJ1-4
CASMKSLAGSYNEQFF | TGTGCCAGCATGAAGAGCCTAGCGGGCTCCTACAATGAGCAGTTCTTC | TRBV5-4 | TRBD2 | . | TRBJ2-1
CASSVTESGELFF | TGTGCCAGCAGTGTGACAGAGTCCGGGGAGCTGTTTTTT | TRBV2 | . | . | TRBJ2-2
CASSGQSSYEQYF | TGTGCCAGTAGCGGACAGAGCTCCTACGAGCAGTACTTC | TRBV19 | . | . | TRBJ2-7
CASSQSGLAGSSYEQYF | TGTGCCAGCAGCCAATCGGGACTAGCGGGTTCATCCTACGAGCAGTACTTC | TRBV3-1/TRBV3-2 | TRBD2 | . | TRBJ2-7
CASSPRLGLNTIYF | TGTGCCAGCTCACCCCGGTTGGGCTTGAACACCATATATTTT | TRBV18 | . | once | TRBJ1-3
CASSITQGYEQYF | TGTGCCAGTAGTATAACGCAGGGCTACGAGCAGTACTTC | TRBV19 | . | . | TRBJ2-7
CASSPQQVNTEAFF | TGTGCCAGCAGCCCCCAGCAGGTGAACACTGAAGCTTTCTTT | TRBV7-9 | . | . | TRBJ1-1
CASSSWTGLAGYEQYF | TGCGCCAGCAGCTCTTGGACAGGACTCGCGGGCTACGAGCAGTACTTC | TRBV5-1 | TRBD1 | . | TRBJ2-7
CASERVETYEQYF | TGTGCCAGCGAGCGGGTGGAAACCTACGAGCAGTACTTC | TRBV28 | . | . | TRBJ2-7